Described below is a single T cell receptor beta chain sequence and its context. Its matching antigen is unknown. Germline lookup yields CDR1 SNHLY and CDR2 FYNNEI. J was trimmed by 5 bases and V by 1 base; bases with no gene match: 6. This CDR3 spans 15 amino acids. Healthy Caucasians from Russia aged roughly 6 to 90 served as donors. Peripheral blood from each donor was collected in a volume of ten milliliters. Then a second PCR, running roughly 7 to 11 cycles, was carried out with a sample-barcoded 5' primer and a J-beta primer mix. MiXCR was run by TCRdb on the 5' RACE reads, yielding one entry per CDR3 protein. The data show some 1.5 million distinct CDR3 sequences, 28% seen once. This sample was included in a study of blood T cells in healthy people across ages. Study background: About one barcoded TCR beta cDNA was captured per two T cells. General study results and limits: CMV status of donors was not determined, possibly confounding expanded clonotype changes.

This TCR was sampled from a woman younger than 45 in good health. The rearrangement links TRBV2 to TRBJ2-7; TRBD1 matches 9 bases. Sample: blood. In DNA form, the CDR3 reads TGTGCCAGCAGTGAAGACCGGACAGGGGCAAACGAGCAGTACTTC. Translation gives CASSEDRTGANEQYF.